This T cell receptor beta chain was captured by sequencing in a study of blood T cell repertoires in COVID-19. The CDR3 runs to 14 residues. Per the germline V gene, CDR1 is SGHTA and CDR2 is FQGTGA. Trimming shortened V by 4 bases and J by 8 bases, and 16 bases separated the two germline ends. TCRdb keeps only in-frame clones here, not all; method: immunoSEQ multiplex PCR. In the table there are 85,000 to 100,000 clones, just over 85% of which are singletons. The source of this sequence is a woman aged 55-69 years in a cohort sampled during active or convalescent COVID-19. The source material was peripheral blood. The genes are TRBV7-3 and TRBJ2-3; tentative D call: TRBD2 (5 bases). The CDR3 DNA is TGTGCCAGCAGCTCCCGGACTCGTTATGCTACGCAGTATTTT. As protein: CASSSRTRYATQYF. Full variable domain (remainder filled in from reference TRBV7-3 and TRBJ2-3): GAGVSQTPSNKVTEKGKYVELRCDPISGHTALYWYRQSLGQGPEFLIYFQGTGAADDSGLPNDRFFAVRPEGSVSTLKIQRTERGDSAVYLCASSSRTRYATQYFGPGTRLTVL.